The 9 T cell receptor beta chains listed next were all sequenced from one sample in a study of shared clonotypes between healthy human individuals. Method: immunoSEQ multiplex PCR; TCRdb's copy keeps in-frame clones and lacks some. The profile covers 2,500,000 or so clones, with about 92% appearing a single time and under 0.15% taken by the ten largest. The specimen sequenced was naive CD4+ T cells sorted from blood. Subset denoted: CD45RA+ positively selected. The receptors were gathered from a man younger than 30 in good health.

The CDR3 is CASSSQTGPLAEQYF. The CDR3 nucleotides read TGTGCCAGCAGCTCCCAGACAGGACCTCTGGCCGAGCAGTACTTC. The chain has TRBV7-2 and TRBJ2-7, with D tentatively TRBD1 (6 bases). Germline V gives CDR1 SGHTA, CDR2 FQGNSA. V lost 4 bases and J 6 bases, leaving 19 bases between the germline ends. The CDR3 runs to 15 residues.

V usage is TRBV4-3 and J usage is TRBJ1-2; TRBD1 is a possible D gene (5 bases). V lost 6 bases and J 8 bases, leaving 13 bases between the germline ends. CDR3 length equals 12 residues. The germline CDR1 and CDR2 sequences are LGHNA and YSLEER. The CDR3 DNA follows: TGCGCCAGCAGAGGGTCGGGGGGAGGCTACACCTTC. Translated, it gives CASRGSGGGYTF.

The chain uses TRBV30 and TRBJ1-1, with a possible D match to TRBD1 (5 bases). The CDR3 loop spans 12 amino acids. Trimming pared 2 bases from V and 6 bases from J, leaving 10 bases between. The germline V gene has CDR1 GTSNPN and CDR2 SVGIG (reference sequence). The CDR3 sequence: CAWSSGGPEAFF. DNA for the CDR3: TGTGCCTGGAGTTCTGGGGGACCTGAAGCTTTCTTT.

The chain has TRBV9 and TRBJ2-1; 8 bases line up with TRBD2. The CDR3 is 16 residues long. V lost 1 base, J lost 4 bases, and 7 bases stayed unmatched. Germline-derived CDR1 and CDR2 are SGDLS and YYNGEE. Here the CDR3 DNA reads TGTGCCAGCAGCGTATTAGGCGGGGGGCTTTACAATGAGCAGTTCTTC. Its protein product is CASSVLGGGLYNEQFF.

The chain links TRBV7-2 to TRBJ2-1; D unresolved. The V gene lost 6 bases and the J gene lost 4 bases, with 13 bases spanning the gap. Germline CDR1 reads SGHTA; CDR2 reads FQGNSA. The CDR3 covers 14 residues. Written as DNA, the CDR3 is TGTGCCAGCAGTTCCTCAACAAAGTACAATGAGCAGTTCTTC. It codes for CASSSSTKYNEQFF. Supplemented by reference TRBV7-2 and TRBJ2-1, the full variable domain reads GAGVSQSPSNKVTEKGKDVELRCDPISGHTALYWYRQSLGQGLEFLIYFQGNSAPDKSGLPSDRFSAERTGGSVSTLTIQRTQQEDSAVYLCASSSSTKYNEQFFGPGTRLTVL.

V usage is TRBV14 and J usage is TRBJ1-4; the match to TRBD1 covers 8 bases. Germline assignment: CDR1 SGHDN and CDR2 FVKESK. V was clipped by 6 bases and J by 8 bases; unmatched bases: 2. CDR3 length equals 12 residues. This CDR3 reads CASRRQGEKLFF. In DNA, the CDR3 is TGTGCCAGCAGACGACAGGGGGAAAAACTGTTTTTT.

The chain is built from TRBV11-3 and TRBJ2-1; D possibly matches TRBD1 or TRBD2 (7 bases each). The CDR3 extends over 16 amino acids. Germline CDR1 is SGHNT and CDR2 is YENEEA. V lost 5 bases and J lost 5, with 19 bases in between. As DNA, the CDR3 is TGTGCCAGCAGCCCACGGGGGAGGGGGCAGAACAATGAGCAGTTCTTC. This sequence encodes CASSPRGRGQNNEQFF. The whole variable domain, remainder taken from reference TRBV11-3 and TRBJ2-1, is EAGVVQSPRYKIIEKKQPVAFWCNPISGHNTLYWYLQNLGQGPELLIRYENEEAVDDSQLPKDRFSAERLKGVDSTLKIQPAELGDSAVYLCASSPRGRGQNNEQFFGPGTRLTVL.

This clone was recorded once. This chain connects TRBV28 to TRBJ1-1; D is unclear. V shed 7 bases and J shed 2 bases, with 11 bases lying between them. Germline V gene sequence: CDR1 MDHEN, CDR2 SYDVKM. The length of the CDR3 is 13 residues. The CDR3 here is CASKRVSNTEAFF. As DNA, the CDR3 is TGTGCCAGCAAACGGGTCAGTAACACTGAAGCTTTCTTT.

This clone was picked up one time. CDR3 bases: TGTGCCAGCAGGACCACAGAGAACACTGAAGCTTTCTTT. Its translation is CASRTTENTEAFF. The genes are TRBV6-1 and TRBJ1-1, with D unclear. Germline V gene data show CDR1 as MNHNS and CDR2 as SASEGT. The CDR3 has 13 residues. The V end lost 6 bases, the J end lost 1 base, and 9 bases lay between the germline ends.